The sequence of this T cell receptor (beta chain) was determined in a study of T-cell memory formation after mild COVID-19 listed by TCRdb under 2021. Looking at the study overall: TCR sequence clusters from the two donors were found to be largely donor specific. Longitudinal TCRalpha and TCRbeta repertoire sequencing tracked T-cell clones expanding and contracting after mild COVID-19 in a couple of donors. Two young, previously healthy adult volunteers made up the cohort, one male and one female.

CDR1 and CDR2 (LNHDA, SQIVND) derive from the germline V gene (reference sequence). V and J lose 7 bases and 0 bases, and a span of 19 bases separates them. The CDR3 contains 18 residues, cysteine and phenylalanine counted. The retained sequence is limited to the CDR3, 54 bases, with the frame set at the first base. Here is what the overall study found, with its caveats: Some responding clones were detected in pre-infection memory, suggesting pre-existing cross-reactive memory T cells joined the SARS-CoV-2 response. SARS-CoV-2 specificity was not confirmed for the second-wave clones peaking on day 37. Only a couple of mild cases were covered by the study, and larger cohorts that include severe cases with pre-infection samples were considered necessary. Contracting CD4+ clones appeared mostly in the CM and EM memory subsets, whereas CD8+ clones were enriched in EMRA. Balanced CD4/CD8 phenotypes were observed for clones contracting from day 15 to 85, whereas a bias towards CD4+ was observed for a second wave of clones expanding from day 15 to 37.

TCRdb records Illumina NovaSeq 6000 as the sequencer. TCRalpha and TCRbeta cDNA libraries were built by 5'RACE with constant-segment primers, adding sample barcodes and unique molecular identifiers. RNA was extracted from every sample with Trizol reagent. Amplification of the libraries took two PCR steps, and the second step added a second sample barcode plus Illumina TruSeq adapters. Sequencing of libraries was performed on an Illumina NovaSeq with 2 x 150 bp paired-end reads. The study's own analysis went as follows. With migec v1.2.7, reads were demultiplexed and then collapsed into UMI-guided consensus sequences. Using mixcr v2.1.11, UMI consensuses were aligned to TRA and TRB V and J templates and then assembled into clonotypes. A clonotype was counted as expanded or contracted only if both edgeR and NoisET called the change significant, with noise models trained on biological replicates. edgeR calls used a false discovery rate-adjusted p below 0.01 and a log2 fold-change threshold of 1. As an exploratory analysis of dynamics, max-normalized trajectories of the 1000 most abundant clonotypes were examined by PCA with hierarchical clustering. Each responding clone was given a CD4 or CD8 phenotype based on the CD4+ and CD8+ repertoires, which had been sequenced separately. TCRdb reran the public reads through fastp at Q25 and MiXCR, keeping productive beta chains. Every CDR3 protein is listed once, alongside the most common genes and DNA of its rows. The V and J calls, along with clone size, are taken from TCRdb and not from the paper's own processing. The sample includes hundreds of thousands of distinct CDR3 sequences, with more than 15% observed a single time. The ten largest clonotypes hold around 12% of the sample.

This clonotype was recorded a few times. Its antigen is not yet known. No base qualities exist here, and no much larger clone lies one base off it. Ficoll-Paque density gradient centrifugation was used to isolate PBMCs. Recombination joined TRBV19 with TRBJ2-6, with the D gene uncertain. The sample was PBMCs or a T cell subset sorted from them (not recorded which). The clonotype comes from an adult woman who had mild COVID-19 (a few samples of this study predate the infection). The sample titles of this study are shuffled in the database, so cell type and time point are left out; the donor was told from shared clones. The CDR3 loop reads CASTMSIFLGSGANVLTF. The sequenced DNA is TGTGCCAGTACCATGTCTATATTCTTGGGCTCTGGGGCCAACGTCCTGACTTTC.